This note documents a single T cell receptor beta chain sequence. The data were obtained in a study of identifying expanded T cells in peripheral blood. The V end was cut by 1 base, the J end by 0 bases, with 8 bases between. This CDR3 has 15 residues. The germline CDR1 and CDR2 sequences are SGHTA and FQGNSA. Generated by immunoSEQ multiplex PCR, the TCRdb table keeps only in-frame clones and is missing some. The top ten clones hold about 4.2% of a sample with 70,000 to 100,000 clones, 88% of them seen once. Sequenced material: blood. The receptor was derived from a person between 18 and 75 years old in good health. This chain connects TRBV7-2 to TRBJ2-3; possible D gene TRBD2, 6 bases. CDR3 residues: CASSLGDFSTDTQYF. The DNA of the CDR3 is TGTGCCAGCAGCTTAGGGGACTTTAGCACAGATACGCAGTATTTT.